Below are 32 T cell receptor beta chains sequenced from a single sample in a study of beta chain features in type 1 diabetes. Since all of the isolated RNA was reverse transcribed, expressed TCRB transcripts were what got sequenced. Measured with immunoSEQ multiplex PCR; TCRdb has only the in-frame clones, and not every one. The table lists roughly 160,000 clones, just over 8% of them singletons. Study-level results: Shortening that was moderate but significant affected the TCRB CDR3s of Type 1 diabetes patients in all four CD4+ subsets.

Antigens of these TCRs are unknown. Sequencing input: central memory CD4+ T cells from blood. Receptors originate from a woman under 30 with type 1 diabetes.

The chain has TRBV6-5 and TRBJ2-5; 12 nucleotides agree with TRBD2. The CDR3 totals 15 residues. Germline lookup yields CDR1 MNHEY and CDR2 SVGAGI. The V and J ends lost 4 bases and 6 bases, in that order; junction bases with no gene match: 6. The CDR3 is CASSSSGGALKTQYF. The CDR3 DNA is TGTGCCAGCAGTTCTAGCGGGGGGGCCCTAAAGACCCAGTACTTC.

This clone was found a few times. The chain joins TRBV27 to TRBJ1-4; tentative D call: TRBD1 (6 bases). The V gene lost 8 bases and the J gene lost 7 bases, with 17 bases spanning the gap. The CDR3 contains 14 residues. Germline V gene data show CDR1 as MNHEY and CDR2 as SMNVEV (reference sequence). CDR3 sequence (DNA): TGTGCCAGCGGAACAGGGTTTGGGGTTGAAAAACTGTTTTTT. Its protein is CASGTGFGVEKLFF.

The rearrangement joins TRBV6-6 to TRBJ2-1; D gene uncertain. Germline CDR1 reads MNHNY; CDR2 reads SVGAGI (reference sequence). Deletions cut 4 bases from V and 8 bases from J, with 6 bases between. The CDR3 is 11 residues long. DNA for the CDR3: TGTGCCAGCAGTTCGCCGGATGAGCAGTTCTTC. It is translated as CASSSPDEQFF.

The sample holds a few counts of this clone. The rearrangement links TRBV11-3 to TRBJ2-3, with a possible D match to TRBD2 (6 bases). The CDR3 is made up of 14 amino acids. V was cut by 1 base and J by 1 base, with 6 bases left in between. The germline gives CDR1 SGHNT, CDR2 YENEEA. CDR3 nucleotides: TGTGCCAGCAGCTTAGCGGGGGGCACAGATACGCAGTATTTT. It yields the protein CASSLAGGTDTQYF. The full variable domain, its missing parts supplied by reference TRBV11-3 and TRBJ2-3, is EAGVVQSPRYKIIEKKQPVAFWCNPISGHNTLYWYLQNLGQGPELLIRYENEEAVDDSQLPKDRFSAERLKGVDSTLKIQPAELGDSAVYLCASSLAGGTDTQYFGPGTRLTVL.

This clone has a count of ten or more. The CDR3 is CASSLSGVSTDTQYF. CDR3 nucleotides: TGTGCCAGCAGCCTTAGCGGGGTTAGCACAGATACGCAGTATTTT. The genes are TRBV7-2 and TRBJ2-3; 8 nucleotides line up with TRBD2. With V trimmed by 5 bases and J by 0 bases, 4 bases remained unmatched. This CDR3 has 15 amino acids. Looked up from germline, CDR1 is SGHTA and CDR2 is FQGNSA. The variable domain in full, completed from reference TRBV7-2 and TRBJ2-3, reads GAGVSQSPSNKVTEKGKDVELRCDPISGHTALYWYRQSLGQGLEFLIYFQGNSAPDKSGLPSDRFSAERTGGSVSTLTIQRTQQEDSAVYLCASSLSGVSTDTQYFGPGTRLTVL.

V and J are TRBV7-2 and TRBJ2-1; TRBD2 matches at 7 bases. Losses at the gene ends were 5 bases for V and 5 bases for J; bases not matched to a gene: 9. Germline CDR1 is SGHTA and CDR2 is FQGNSA. CDR3 length: 15 residues. The CDR3 DNA reads TGTGCCAGCAGCCCCCTCCAAGGGACTAACAATGAGCAGTTCTTC. Protein sequence: CASSPLQGTNNEQFF. The variable domain in full, with the rest retrieved from reference TRBV7-2 and TRBJ2-1, is GAGVSQSPSNKVTEKGKDVELRCDPISGHTALYWYRQSLGQGLEFLIYFQGNSAPDKSGLPSDRFSAERTGGSVSTLTIQRTQQEDSAVYLCASSPLQGTNNEQFFGPGTRLTVL.

A few counts support this clone. CDR3 coding DNA: TGTGCCAGTATAGAGGGACAGGGGTACACTGAAGCTTTCTTT. Its translation: CASIEGQGYTEAFF. This sequence joins TRBV19 and TRBJ1-1, with TRBD1 matching over 10 bases. Germline loops: CDR1 LNHDA, CDR2 SQIVND (reference sequence). V shed 7 bases and J 3 bases; nucleotides not matched to a gene: 5. This CDR3 comprises 14 residues. The full variable domain, with the rest looked up from reference TRBV19 and TRBJ1-1, is DGGITQSPKYLFRKEGQNVTLSCEQNLNHDAMYWYRQDPGQGLRLIYYSQIVNDFQKGDIAEGYSVSREKKESFPLTVTSAQKNPTAFYLCASIEGQGYTEAFFGQGTRLTVV.

This clone was counted a few times. The chain links TRBV5-4 to TRBJ2-3; 9 nucleotides line up with TRBD2. Germline loops: CDR1 SGHNT, CDR2 YYREEE (reference sequence). The CDR3 length is 15 residues. Germline trimming cut 1 base from V and 3 bases from J; bases unmatched to any gene: 3. The CDR3 sequence: CASSLTSGQTDTQYF. CDR3 bases: TGTGCCAGCAGCTTGACTAGCGGGCAGACAGATACGCAGTATTTT.

In this sample, this clone turned up a few times. This sequence joins TRBV25-1 and TRBJ2-4; a weak D match, TRBD1 (6 bases). V was trimmed by 8 bases and J by 0 bases, leaving 14 bases between them. The CDR3 totals 15 residues. Germline V CDR1 and CDR2: MGHDK, SYGVNS. DNA for the CDR3: TGTGCCAGCCCGGCCGACAGGATAGCCAAAAACATTCAGTACTTC. Protein product: CASPADRIAKNIQYF.

The chain employs TRBV11-3 and TRBJ2-5; 8 nucleotides align to TRBD1. The trim removed 2 bases at V and 6 bases at J, leaving 5 bases unmatched. Germline lookup yields CDR1 SGHNT and CDR2 YENEEA. This CDR3 spans 14 amino acids. This CDR3 is CASSLIDRGQTQYF. Written as DNA, the CDR3 is TGTGCCAGCAGCTTAATCGACAGGGGACAGACCCAGTACTTC.

This clone was seen more than once but under ten times. The chain uses TRBV5-1 and TRBJ2-7; TRBD1 matches 10 bases. The germline V gene encodes CDR1 SGHRS and CDR2 YFSETQ. Trimming took 0 bases from V and 1 from J; bases not matched to a gene: 4. This CDR3 contains 16 residues. The CDR3 DNA is TGCGCCAGCAGCTTGGTCGGGACAGGGGCTTCCTACGAGCAGTACTTC. It encodes CASSLVGTGASYEQYF. Full variable domain (rest looked up from reference TRBV5-1 and TRBJ2-7): KAGVTQTPRYLIKTRGQQVTLSCSPISGHRSVSWYQQTPGQGLQFLFEYFSETQRNKGNFPGRFSGRQFSNSRSEMNVSTLELGDSALYLCASSLVGTGASYEQYFGPGTRLTVT.

This clone was seen only a few times. The rearrangement joins TRBV2 to TRBJ2-1; TRBD2 matches at 14 bases. V dropped 7 bases and J dropped 5; count of bases not matched to a gene: 10. The CDR3 is made up of 17 amino acids. CDR1 and CDR2 (germline): SNHLY, FYNNEI. CDR3 in amino acids: CASIKAGLAGANNEQFF. The CDR3 DNA is TGTGCCAGCATAAAGGCGGGACTAGCGGGGGCAAACAATGAGCAGTTCTTC.

This chain connects TRBV28 to TRBJ2-3, with 7 bases fitting TRBD1. The CDR3 is 17 amino acids. With V trimmed by 5 bases and J by 2 bases, 13 bases remained unmatched. Germline V gene data show CDR1 as MDHEN and CDR2 as SYDVKM. CDR3 sequence reads: CASSRPLDRIYTDTQYF. CDR3 nucleotides: TGTGCCAGCAGTCGCCCGCTGGACAGGATCTACACAGATACGCAGTATTTT.

V usage is TRBV7-2 and J usage is TRBJ2-7, with TRBD1 matching over 8 bases. The CDR3 runs to 14 residues. J was trimmed by 3 bases and V by 8 bases; bases with no gene match: 9. Germline V gene sequence: CDR1 SGHTA, CDR2 FQGNSA. CDR3 amino acids: CASAPGQGGYEQYF. CDR3 DNA: TGTGCCAGCGCACCCGGACAGGGAGGCTACGAGCAGTACTTC.

The sample holds a few counts of this clone. Other DNA sequences from this sample encode an identical CDR3 as well. J is TRBJ1-6 and V is TRBV9; 7 nucleotides align to TRBD1. CDR3 length: 14 amino acids. The V gene end was trimmed by 4 bases and the J gene end by 7 bases; junction bases not matched to a gene: 5. Germline values: CDR1 SGDLS, CDR2 YYNGEE. CDR3 in DNA: TGTGCCAGCAGCCCCCGGGACAGAAATTCACCCCTCCACTTT. Encoded protein: CASSPRDRNSPLHF.

This chain connects TRBV6-1 to TRBJ2-5; 11 nucleotides match TRBD2. Germline V CDR1 and CDR2: MNHNS, SASEGT. The CDR3 contains 17 residues. V was clipped by 6 bases and J by 3 bases; unmatched bases: 12. Written as DNA, the CDR3 is TGTGCCAGCAGAGAAAGGGGTAGCGGGAGGGCCAAAGAGACCCAGTACTTC. This codes for CASRERGSGRAKETQYF.

This chain uses TRBV10-3 with TRBJ2-1, with 12 bases identical to TRBD2. The length of the CDR3 is 12 residues. Germline loops: CDR1 ENHRY, CDR2 SYGVKD. Trimming cost V 10 bases and J 7 bases; bases outside gene matches: 2. The CDR3 spells CATLAGGNEQFF. CDR3 coding DNA: TGTGCCACACTAGCGGGGGGAAATGAGCAGTTCTTC.

The chain has TRBV7-2 and TRBJ2-1; TRBD1 agrees at 9 bases. From germline, CDR1 is SGHTA and CDR2 FQGNSA. With V trimmed by 5 bases and J by 1 base, 12 bases remained unmatched. The CDR3 is 18 residues long. The CDR3 DNA follows: TGTGCCAGCAGCGCACCTTCGGCGGGACAGGGATCCTACAATGAGCAGTTCTTC. It encodes CASSAPSAGQGSYNEQFF.

The rearrangement uses TRBV7-2 and TRBJ1-1; the match to TRBD1 covers 7 bases. Looked up from germline, CDR1 is SGHTA and CDR2 is FQGNSA. The V segment lost 3 bases and the J segment 8 bases; nucleotides outside the gene matches: 9. The CDR3 is 14 residues long. CDR3 in DNA: TGTGCCAGCAGCTTGAACGCTAGGACAGGAGAAGCTTTCTTT. Protein: CASSLNARTGEAFF. The whole variable domain, remainder taken from reference TRBV7-2 and TRBJ1-1, is GAGVSQSPSNKVTEKGKDVELRCDPISGHTALYWYRQSLGQGLEFLIYFQGNSAPDKSGLPSDRFSAERTGGSVSTLTIQRTQQEDSAVYLCASSLNARTGEAFFGQGTRLTVV.

This clone appeared a few times. The chain carries TRBV2 and TRBJ1-4; 8 bases match TRBD1. The V gene end was trimmed by 6 bases and the J gene end by 7 bases; junction bases not matched to a gene: 1. This CDR3 has 12 amino acids. CDR1 and CDR2 from the germline V gene are SNHLY and FYNNEI. CDR3 protein: CASRTGVEKLFF. For the CDR3, the DNA is TGTGCCAGCAGGACAGGGGTTGAAAAACTGTTTTTT.

This clone came up a few times. This chain links TRBV2 with TRBJ1-1; weak D call: TRBD1 (5 bases). The CDR3 spans 13 residues. Germline values: CDR1 SNHLY, CDR2 FYNNEI. V lost 5 bases, J lost 1 base, and 8 bases lay in between. This chain's CDR3 is CASSLDKNTEAFF. The CDR3 DNA reads as TGTGCCAGCAGTTTGGACAAGAACACTGAAGCTTTCTTT.

This clone has at least ten counts. The V and J genes are TRBV7-8 and TRBJ2-7; the D is unclear. Deletions cut 5 bases from V and 3 bases from J, with 11 bases between. The CDR3 extends over 13 amino acids. Germline V lookup: CDR1 SGHVS, CDR2 FQNEAQ. The CDR3 DNA is TGTGCCAGCAGCGTCGACACTCTCTACGAGCAGTACTTC. This codes for CASSVDTLYEQYF.

The V call is TRBV11-1, the J call TRBJ1-1; 8 bases agree with TRBD1. V was clipped by 5 bases and J by 10 bases; unmatched bases: 6. Germline CDR1 reads SGHAT; CDR2 reads FQDESV (reference sequence). CDR3 length: 12 amino acids. CDR3 coding DNA: TGTGCCAGCAGCCCCCCCGACAGGGGAGCTTTCTTT. Its translation is CASSPPDRGAFF.

In this sample, this clone turned up a few times. The chain combines TRBV6-6 with TRBJ2-5; possibly TRBD1 for D (6 bases). The CDR3 is 15 residues long. Trimming removed 4 bases at V and 5 bases at J, with 17 bases between. CDR1 and CDR2 from the germline V gene are MNHNY and SVGAGI (reference sequence). In DNA, the CDR3 is TGTGCCAGCAGTTCCCGGGTTGGGCAGGGGGAGACCCAGTACTTC. Its translation is CASSSRVGQGETQYF.

This sequence joins TRBV10-3 and TRBJ2-3; no clear D gene. This CDR3 has 15 residues. Germline CDR1 reads ENHRY; CDR2 reads SYGVKD. V shed 6 bases and J shed 2 bases, with 15 bases lying between them. The CDR3 DNA reads as TGTGCCATCAGCGCCCGAGGTGCTGACACAGATACGCAGTATTTT. Its translation is CAISARGADTDTQYF.

This clone was recorded many times. The rearrangement links TRBV5-6 to TRBJ2-7, with TRBD1 matching 10 bases. Per germline, CDR1 SGHDT and CDR2 YYEEEE. J gave up 6 bases and V 2 bases, and 8 bases lay outside the gene matches. The CDR3 contains 15 residues. CDR3 sequence reads: CASSLTPGTGVEQYF. The DNA for the CDR3 is TGTGCCAGCAGCTTAACCCCCGGGACAGGGGTCGAGCAGTACTTC.

This clone has only a few counts. J is TRBJ1-5 and V is TRBV4-3, with D possibly TRBD1 on 6 matching bases. Germline V CDR1 and CDR2: LGHNA, YSLEER. The CDR3 is 15 residues long. The V gene lost 3 bases and the J gene lost 3 bases, with 12 bases spanning the gap. CDR3 sequence (DNA): TGCGCCAGCAGCCATGAAAGGGGGTACAATCAGCCCCAGCATTTT. Translating gives CASSHERGYNQPQHF.

This clone appeared a few times. An end of the junction differs from the germline gene, which may be a read error. This chain joins TRBV12-5 and TRBJ2-7; D is ambiguous. CDR1 and CDR2 (germline): LGHNT, FRNRAP. The CDR3 is 12 amino acids. CDR3 loop: CASGLNSHEQYF. The CDR3 nucleotides read TGTGCTAGTGGTTTGAACTCCCACGAGCAGTACTTC.

This clone showed up just a few times. The V gene is TRBV29-1, the J gene TRBJ1-1; D not certain. Germline CDR1 is SQVTM and CDR2 is ANQGSEA. This CDR3 comprises 12 residues. The chain's CDR3 is CKTRGPGTEAFF. DNA for the CDR3: TGCAAAACCCGAGGGCCGGGGACTGAAGCTTTCTTT.

This clone was counted between two and nine times. The chain employs TRBV15 and TRBJ2-3; D is unresolved. The CDR3 spans 17 residues. V was clipped by 2 bases and J by 1 base, with 16 bases between them. The germline gives CDR1 LNHNV, CDR2 YYDKDF (reference sequence). CDR3 residues: CATSRPGLGLGTDTQYF. In nucleotides, the CDR3 is TGTGCCACCAGCAGACCCGGTTTGGGCCTGGGCACAGATACGCAGTATTTT.

The CDR3 loop is CASSLTSGYNEQFF. The DNA for the CDR3 is TGTGCCAGCAGCTTAACTAGCGGCTACAATGAGCAGTTCTTC. The genes are TRBV7-8 and TRBJ2-1; 8 bases match TRBD2. The CDR3 sequence is 14 residues long. After removal of 2 bases from V and 3 bases from J, the junction contained 0 bases not matched to a gene. Germline-derived CDR1 and CDR2 are SGHVS and FQNEAQ.

The sample holds one count of this clone. CDR3 region: CASSLINEQYF. The CDR3 DNA reads as TGTGCCAGCAGTTTAATTAACGAGCAGTACTTC. V is TRBV27 and J is TRBJ2-7; no definite D call. The V end was cut by 2 bases, the J end by 5 bases, with 4 bases between. CDR1 and CDR2 (germline): MNHEY, SMNVEV (reference sequence). The CDR3 consists of 11 residues.